The present T cell receptor beta chain was sequenced within a study of cytomegalovirus exposure and HLA in healthy donors. Findings and caveats of the study: Presence/absence analyses took donor sequencing depth as roughly uniform. A later examination showed that TCR association rates differed by HLA locus, with DRB1 most and HLA-C fewest.

The CDR3 covers 16 residues. CDR1 is SGHTA and CDR2 is FQGNSA in the germline V gene. The V segment lost 5 bases and the J segment 4 bases; nucleotides outside the gene matches: 10. PCR used 60 Vbeta primers and 13 Jbeta primers. The data were produced by immunoSEQ multiplex PCR, yet TCRdb's version contains in-frame clones alone and is incomplete. This sample has about 91,000 clones; 55% to 80% occur once, and the top ten carry over 1%. This clone was observed once. Antigen: not known. The donors (healthy individuals) were bone marrow donors. This chain links TRBV7-2 with TRBJ2-3; the match to TRBD2 covers 9 bases. The specimen was PBMCs. The receptor was derived from a female donor in good health and CMV-seronegative. The CDR3 DNA reads TGTGCCAGCAGCCTCGGTCAAGCGGGGGGAGCAGATACGCAGTATTTT. This codes for CASSLGQAGGADTQYF. The full variable domain, rest sourced from reference TRBV7-2 and TRBJ2-3, is GAGVSQSPSNKVTEKGKDVELRCDPISGHTALYWYRQSLGQGLEFLIYFQGNSAPDKSGLPSDRFSAERTGGSVSTLTIQRTQQEDSAVYLCASSLGQAGGADTQYFGPGTRLTVL.